These T cell receptor beta chains were read from a single sample in a study of blood T cell repertoires in COVID-19. Libraries were prepared by immunoSEQ multiplex PCR; TCRdb keeps only in-frame clonotypes and omits some of them. The sample holds around 70,000 clones; around 86% are singletons and the top ten take 29%. The sample was peripheral blood. These receptors were collected from a woman over 75 with active or convalescent COVID-19. CDR3s include the opening cysteine and the closing phenylalanine or tryptophan. Fields, in order: CDR3 protein, CDR3 DNA, D gene, clone size, J gene, V gene. D genes are given only for firm matches. Clone size appears in some rows only: once, few, many, or a class for an expanded clone.

CDR3: CASSQPRRGRTEAFF
DNA: TGCGCCAGCAGCCAACCCCGGCGGGGGAGAACTGAAGCTTTCTTT
D: -
size: -
J: TRBJ1-1
V: TRBV4-1

CDR3: CASSVTGGESGNTIYF
DNA: TGTGCCAGCAGCGTTACAGGGGGAGAATCCGGAAACACCATATATTTT
D: TRBD1
size: once
J: TRBJ1-3
V: TRBV5-5

CDR3: CASSIIFVAGVPGANVLTF
DNA: TGTGCCAGTAGTATTATTTTTGTAGCGGGGGTTCCTGGGGCCAACGTCCTGACTTTC
D: TRBD2
size: -
J: TRBJ2-6
V: TRBV19

CDR3: CASSQGGGYTF
DNA: TGTGCCAGCAGCCAAGGAGGTGGCTACACCTTC
D: -
size: few
J: TRBJ1-2
V: TRBV3-1/TRBV3-2

CDR3: CASSFRSGGELFF
DNA: TGCGCCAGCAGCTTTCGCTCCGGCGGGGAGCTGTTTTTT
D: -
size: -
J: TRBJ2-2
V: TRBV5-1

CDR3: CASSLARRLDEKLFF
DNA: TGTGCCAGCAGCTTAGCGCGGCGTCTTGATGAAAAACTGTTTTTT
D: -
size: few
J: TRBJ1-4
V: TRBV7-9

CDR3: CASSPLSYGYTF
DNA: TGTGCCAGCTCACCCCTAAGCTATGGCTACACCTTC
D: -
size: -
J: TRBJ1-2
V: TRBV18

CDR3: CASSFYPGQRNTIYF
DNA: TGTGCCAGCAGCTTCTACCCGGGACAGAGAAACACCATATATTTT
D: TRBD1
size: -
J: TRBJ1-3
V: TRBV5-4

CDR3: CASSFTSGGASTDTQYF
DNA: TGTGCCAGCAGCTTTACTAGCGGGGGGGCCTCGACAGATACGCAGTATTTT
D: TRBD2
size: once
J: TRBJ2-3
V: TRBV13

CDR3: CASSSATSRETQYF
DNA: TGTGCCAGCAGTTCTGCAACTAGCCGCGAGACCCAGTACTTC
D: -
size: few
J: TRBJ2-5
V: TRBV7-2

CDR3: CASRTGGAAGYTF
DNA: TGTGCCAGCAGAACAGGGGGCGCCGCTGGCTACACCTTC
D: TRBD1
size: -
J: TRBJ1-2
V: TRBV2

CDR3: CASSFGLAGTQYF
DNA: TGTGCCAGCAGCTTCGGACTAGCCGGTACGCAGTATTTT
D: TRBD2
size: -
J: TRBJ2-3
V: TRBV7-2

CDR3: CSVDRDRSGYTF
DNA: TGCAGCGTTGATAGGGACAGAAGCGGCTACACCTTC
D: TRBD1
size: -
J: TRBJ1-2
V: TRBV29-1

CDR3: CASSQEGSRVSQPQHF
DNA: TGTGCCAGCAGCCAGGAGGGGTCCCGCGTGTCTCAGCCCCAGCATTTT
D: -
size: -
J: TRBJ1-5
V: TRBV6-2/TRBV6-3

CDR3: CASSLRETQTGELFF
DNA: TGTGCCAGCAGCTTGCGGGAGACACAGACCGGGGAGCTGTTTTTT
D: TRBD2
size: -
J: TRBJ2-2
V: TRBV7-9

CDR3: CASSSWRGPSGAGTGELFF
DNA: TGTGCCAGCAGCTCCTGGAGGGGTCCTAGCGGGGCAGGCACCGGGGAGCTGTTTTTT
D: TRBD2
size: -
J: TRBJ2-2
V: TRBV7-9

CDR3: CSVEDLNSSGGYTF
DNA: TGCAGCGTTGAAGATCTTAACAGCTCGGGAGGCTACACCTTC
D: -
size: -
J: TRBJ1-2
V: TRBV29-1

CDR3: CASSLVTGDQPQHF
DNA: TGTGCCAGCAGCTTGGTTACAGGCGATCAGCCCCAGCATTTT
D: -
size: -
J: TRBJ1-5
V: TRBV5-6

CDR3: CASSLIRESPNTGELFF
DNA: TGTGCCAGCAGCTTAATCAGGGAATCTCCGAACACCGGGGAGCTGTTTTTT
D: -
size: -
J: TRBJ2-2
V: TRBV7-8

CDR3: CASSSDSTECPHSPLHF
DNA: TGTGCCAGCAGCAGCGACTCTACCGAGTGTCCCCACTCACCCCTCCACTTT
D: -
size: -
J: TRBJ1-6
V: TRBV21-1

CDR3: CASSYGRGTASTDTQYF
DNA: TGTGCCAGCAGCTACGGTAGGGGGACAGCGAGCACAGATACGCAGTATTTT
D: TRBD1
size: -
J: TRBJ2-3
V: TRBV7-2

CDR3: CASSQVHVSGWSDTQYF
DNA: TGCGCCAGCAGCCAAGTACATGTTAGCGGGTGGTCAGATACGCAGTATTTT
D: TRBD2
size: -
J: TRBJ2-3
V: TRBV4-3

CDR3: CASSSRQLNTEAFF
DNA: TGTGCCAGCAGTTCTAGGCAGTTGAACACTGAAGCTTTCTTT
D: -
size: -
J: TRBJ1-1
V: TRBV6-5

CDR3: CASSPYRGQGGNYEQYF
DNA: TGTGCCAGCAGCCCCTACCGAGGGCAGGGAGGGAACTACGAGCAGTACTTC
D: TRBD2
size: -
J: TRBJ2-7
V: TRBV5-6

CDR3: CASSTTVLTGNGGYTF
DNA: TGTGCCAGCAGCACGACCGTCCTCACAGGGAATGGTGGCTACACCTTC
D: -
size: -
J: TRBJ1-2
V: TRBV21-1

CDR3: CASSFSLAGDNEQFF
DNA: TGTGCCAGCAGCTTTTCCCTAGCGGGGGATAATGAGCAGTTCTTC
D: TRBD2
size: -
J: TRBJ2-1
V: TRBV11-3

CDR3: CASSLRAWGGRYEQYF
DNA: TGTGCCAGCAGCTTACGCGCGTGGGGGGGCCGGTACGAGCAGTACTTC
D: -
size: -
J: TRBJ2-7
V: TRBV7-2

CDR3: CASSRRTGTGGVEQFF
DNA: TGTGCCAGCTCAAGGAGGACCGGGACAGGGGGCGTTGAGCAGTTCTTC
D: TRBD1
size: -
J: TRBJ2-1
V: TRBV18

CDR3: CTSSQDRRGNGYTF
DNA: TGCACCAGCAGCCAGGACAGGAGAGGGAATGGCTACACCTTC
D: -
size: -
J: TRBJ1-2
V: TRBV1

CDR3: CASSGPGQGPYEQYF
DNA: TGTGCCAGCAGCGGACCGGGACAGGGCCCCTACGAGCAGTACTTC
D: TRBD1
size: -
J: TRBJ2-7
V: TRBV7-8

CDR3: CASSQDVGGNSPLHF
DNA: TGCGCCAGCAGCCAAGATGTGGGGGGGAATTCACCCCTCCACTTT
D: -
size: -
J: TRBJ1-6
V: TRBV4-3

CDR3: CAGTGVNYGYTF
DNA: TGTGCCGGAACAGGGGTTAACTATGGCTACACCTTC
D: TRBD1
size: -
J: TRBJ1-2
V: TRBV2

CDR3: CASSYRTSEGEQYF
DNA: TGCGCCAGCAGCTACCGGACTAGCGAAGGCGAGCAGTACTTC
D: TRBD2
size: -
J: TRBJ2-7
V: TRBV5-1

CDR3: CASSEARYSGNTIYF
DNA: TGTGCCAGCAGTGAAGCGAGATACTCTGGAAACACCATATATTTT
D: -
size: once
J: TRBJ1-3
V: TRBV6-1

CDR3: CATSDPKTGAYEQYF
DNA: TGTGCCACCAGTGATCCAAAGACAGGCGCCTACGAGCAGTACTTC
D: -
size: -
J: TRBJ2-7
V: TRBV24-1

CDR3: CASSLALEIGAGYTF
DNA: TGTGCCAGCAGCTTGGCCTTGGAGATTGGGGCAGGCTACACCTTC
D: -
size: -
J: TRBJ1-2
V: TRBV5-4

CDR3: CASSTGALRFYNEQFF
DNA: TGTGCCAGCAGCACGGGAGCCCTAAGGTTTTACAATGAGCAGTTCTTC
D: -
size: -
J: TRBJ2-1
V: TRBV7-8

CDR3: CASSKDGQGGDYNEQFF
DNA: TGTGCCAGCAGCAAAGACGGACAAGGGGGGGACTACAATGAGCAGTTCTTC
D: -
size: -
J: TRBJ2-1
V: TRBV21-1

CDR3: CASGRGGLETQYF
DNA: TGTGCCAGCGGGCGGGGGGGCCTAGAGACCCAGTACTTC
D: TRBD2
size: -
J: TRBJ2-5
V: TRBV27

CDR3: CASRLQGANSPLHF
DNA: TGTGCCAGCAGGCTACAGGGGGCTAATTCACCCCTCCACTTT
D: TRBD1
size: -
J: TRBJ1-6
V: TRBV28

CDR3: CASSSTTDYGYTF
DNA: TGTGCCAGCAGTTCGACGACAGACTATGGCTACACCTTC
D: -
size: -
J: TRBJ1-2
V: TRBV12-3/TRBV12-4

CDR3: CASSRDRVEQYF
DNA: TGTGCCAGCAGCCGGGACAGGGTCGAGCAGTACTTC
D: TRBD1
size: -
J: TRBJ2-7
V: TRBV3-1/TRBV3-2

CDR3: CASSQVYATSPLHF
DNA: TGTGCCAGCAGCCAAGTATATGCTACTTCACCCCTCCACTTT
D: -
size: few
J: TRBJ1-6
V: TRBV14

CDR3: CASSRHQNTEAFF
DNA: TGTGCCAGCAGTCGACACCAAAACACTGAAGCTTTCTTT
D: -
size: -
J: TRBJ1-1
V: TRBV11-1

CDR3: CASSLSLSATNEKLFF
DNA: TGCGCCAGCAGCTTGTCGCTTAGCGCAACTAATGAAAAACTGTTTTTT
D: -
size: -
J: TRBJ1-4
V: TRBV5-1

CDR3: CASSPGLGRGVEQYF
DNA: TGTGCCAGCTCACCGGGCTTGGGGCGCGGGGTCGAGCAGTACTTC
D: -
size: -
J: TRBJ2-7
V: TRBV18